What follows is one TCR beta chain and its context. Original processing methods: Amplification from reference gene primers served as the basis for estimated nucleated cell counts. Using immunoSEQ multiplex PCR, the repertoire was profiled, and TCRdb retains in-frame clones only, with some absent. Clone size and V and J calls were adopted from that table, with D and trimming inferred from the DNA. Here the sample spans about 300,000 clones, roughly 86% being singletons. These data belong to a study of blood T cell repertoires in COVID-19. Whole-study context: Acute and convalescent COVID-19 specimens originated in the United States, Italy and Spain.

Seattle patients were enrolled during active infection and followed longitudinally. Per the germline V gene, CDR1 is SNHLY and CDR2 is FYNNEI. CDR3 length: 15 amino acids. V dropped 3 bases and J dropped 4; count of bases not matched to a gene: 3. This receptor was taken from a woman in her twenties or thirties with COVID-19, enrolled during active disease. The gene calls are TRBV2 and TRBJ1-6, with TRBD1 matching 7 bases. Input material: peripheral blood. CDR3 residues: CASSEGQPYNSPLHF. CDR3 bases: TGTGCCAGCAGTGAGGGACAGCCTTATAATTCACCCCTCCACTTT.